This T cell receptor beta chain was recorded in a study of CD8 T cells in ankylosing spondylitis. A single record per CDR3 protein comes from TCRdb applying MiXCR to the 5' RACE reads. This table holds some 130,000 distinct CDR3 sequences, 9.3% found once. Germline V lookup: CDR1 MNHNS, CDR2 SASEGT. V was shortened by 6 bases and J by 4 bases, with 23 bases between the two germline ends. The CDR3 sequence is 17 residues long. Broader study findings: Reportedly, matched ankylosing spondylitis synovial fluid was significantly enriched for disease-linked clones.

This clonotype was picked up a small number of times. Its antigen is undetermined. This chain joins TRBV6-1 and TRBJ2-3, with D perhaps TRBD2 (5 bases). This receptor was obtained from a male donor with ankylosing spondylitis or in good health (not recorded which). Input material: blood, either unsorted or a sorted T cell fraction (not recorded which). The CDR3 protein is CASRRSSRAPGADTQYF. DNA of the CDR3: TGTGCCAGCAGGCGGTCGTCTAGGGCCCCCGGGGCAGATACGCAGTATTTT.